Each of the 19 T cell receptor beta chains below was sequenced from the same sample in a study of monozygotic twins with inflammatory bowel disease. TCRdb reprocessed the 5' RACE reads and reports one entry per CDR3 protein, with no DNA. Its clone listing holds 110,000 to 150,000 distinct CDR3 sequences. Sequencing input: blood. The receptors here all came from a human donor with ulcerative colitis or Crohn's disease, or a healthy co-twin of an affected twin (not recorded which).

This chain uses TRBV24-1 with TRBJ2-7. This CDR3 has 14 amino acids. Germline lookup yields CDR1 KGHDR and CDR2 SFDVKD. CDR3: CATSEGGATYEQYF.

The CDR3 region is CASSYSGKNTEAFF. V and J are TRBV5-6 and TRBJ1-1. This CDR3 contains 14 residues. Germline CDR1 SGHDT, CDR2 YYEEEE.

V usage is TRBV5-1 and J usage is TRBJ2-6. Germline-derived CDR1 and CDR2 are SGHRS and YFSETQ. The CDR3 consists of 18 residues. CDR3 sequence reads: CASSLGQGIHSGANVLTF.

The chain uses TRBV12-3 or TRBV12-4 and TRBJ1-5; TCRdb's assignment of TRBD1 cannot be checked, as there is no DNA. The length of the CDR3 is 15 residues. The CDR3 spells CASSLWGEMNQPQHF.

The CDR3 protein is CASSLGELGSEAFF. V usage is TRBV5-6 and J usage is TRBJ1-1. Germline CDR1 SGHDT, CDR2 YYEEEE. This CDR3 contains 14 residues.

The CDR3 region is CASSLFRGGNEQFF. The chain couples TRBV28 to TRBJ2-1; TCRdb calls TRBD1, which cannot be checked without DNA. This CDR3 has 14 residues. Germline loops: CDR1 MDHEN, CDR2 SYDVKM.

V and J are TRBV19 and TRBJ2-7; TCRdb reports TRBD1, a call that lacks DNA to check it against. CDR1 and CDR2 (germline): LNHDA, SQIVND (reference sequence). CDR3 length: 14 residues. CDR3: CASSMGGSSYEQYF.

The chain couples TRBV20-1 to TRBJ2-7; TCRdb picks TRBD2, but there is no DNA to check that call. In germline, CDR1 is DFQATT, CDR2 SNEGSKA (reference sequence). The length of the CDR3 is 13 residues. CDR3 amino acids: CSARGAGAYEQYF.

This rearrangement joins TRBV7-2 to TRBJ1-4; absent DNA, TCRdb's TRBD1 call cannot be checked. Germline V lookup: CDR1 SGHTA, CDR2 FQGNSA. This CDR3 has 17 residues. The CDR3 is CASSPAGGVPSSEKLFF.

The V call is TRBV7-9, the J call TRBJ2-3; TCRdb's D call, TRBD1, is unchecked because there is no DNA. The CDR3 extends over 15 amino acids. Germline loops: CDR1 SEHNR, CDR2 FQNEAQ (reference sequence). The CDR3 region is CASSGQGWNTDTQYF.

The gene calls are TRBV7-9 and TRBJ2-2; TCRdb calls TRBD2, which cannot be checked without DNA. CDR3 length: 16 amino acids. Germline lookup yields CDR1 SEHNR and CDR2 FQNEAQ (reference sequence). The CDR3 is CASSLLAGGNTGELFF.

CDR3 in amino acids: CASSLYPRQGLNTEAFF. The chain has TRBV4-3 and TRBJ1-1; TCRdb's D call, TRBD1, is unchecked because there is no DNA. Germline values: CDR1 LGHNA, CDR2 YSLEER. The CDR3 covers 17 residues.

This chain joins TRBV12-3 or TRBV12-4 and TRBJ1-1; TCRdb returns TRBD1, unconfirmable since there is no DNA. The CDR3 contains 13 residues. The CDR3: CASSRDSDTEAFF.

The rearrangement uses TRBV29-1 and TRBJ2-1; TCRdb designates TRBD1, a call that cannot be tested without DNA. There are 17 residues in the CDR3. Looked up from germline, CDR1 is SQVTM and CDR2 is ANQGSEA. The CDR3 loop reads CSVESFRATGTYNEQFF.

The chain employs TRBV7-2 and TRBJ2-7. The CDR3 loop spans 12 amino acids. CDR1 and CDR2 (germline): SGHTA, FQGNSA. CDR3 region: CASSLGDVEQYF.

The V gene is TRBV6-5, the J gene TRBJ2-3; TCRdb proposes TRBD1, but this gene call is untestable without DNA. Germline V gives CDR1 MNHEY, CDR2 SVGAGI. The CDR3 extends over 15 amino acids. CDR3 region: CASSYGWGKEDTQYF.

The chain couples TRBV5-1 to TRBJ2-2; TCRdb names TRBD2, which stays unverified in the absence of DNA. The CDR3 is 18 amino acids. Germline CDR1 and CDR2: SGHRS and YFSETQ. The CDR3 is CASSSPARTIWNTGELFF.

The chain uses TRBV7-9 and TRBJ1-2. CDR1 is SEHNR, CDR2 FQNEAQ, per germline (reference sequence). The CDR3 is made up of 14 amino acids. The CDR3 loop reads CASRSAGRDYGYTF. Complete variable domain (other parts from reference TRBV7-9 and TRBJ1-2): DTGVSQNPRHKITKRGQNVTFRCDPISEHNRLYWYRQTLGQGPEFLTYFQNEAQLEKSRLLSDRFSAERPKGSFSTLEIQRTEQGDSAMYLCASRSAGRDYGYTFGSGTRLTVV.

This chain connects TRBV11-2 to TRBJ2-7; the D call from TCRdb, TRBD1, cannot be confirmed without DNA. There are 14 residues in the CDR3. Germline loops: CDR1 SGHAT, CDR2 FQNNGV. The CDR3: CASRGGEGTYEQYF.